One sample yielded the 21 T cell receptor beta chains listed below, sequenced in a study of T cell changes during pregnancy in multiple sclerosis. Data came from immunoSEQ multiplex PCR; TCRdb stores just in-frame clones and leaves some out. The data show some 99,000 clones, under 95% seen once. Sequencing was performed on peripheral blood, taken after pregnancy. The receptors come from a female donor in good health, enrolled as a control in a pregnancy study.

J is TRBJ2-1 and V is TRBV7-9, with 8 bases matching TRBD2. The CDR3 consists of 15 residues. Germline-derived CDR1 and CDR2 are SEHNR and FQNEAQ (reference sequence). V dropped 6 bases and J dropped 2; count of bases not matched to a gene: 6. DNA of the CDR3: TGTGCCAGCAGAAGGGGCGGGGGGACCTACAATGAGCAGTTCTTC. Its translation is CASRRGGGTYNEQFF.

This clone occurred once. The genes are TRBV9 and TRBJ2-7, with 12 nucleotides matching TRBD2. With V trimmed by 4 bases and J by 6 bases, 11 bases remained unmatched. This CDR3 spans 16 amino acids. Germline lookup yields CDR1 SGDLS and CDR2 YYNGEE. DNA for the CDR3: TGTGCCAGCAGCCGAACCAGGACTAGCGGGGCGTTCGAGCAGTACTTC. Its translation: CASSRTRTSGAFEQYF.

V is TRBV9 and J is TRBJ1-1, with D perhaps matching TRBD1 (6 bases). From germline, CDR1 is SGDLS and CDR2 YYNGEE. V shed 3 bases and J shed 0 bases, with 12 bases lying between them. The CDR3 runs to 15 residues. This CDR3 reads CASSASWGLNTEAFF. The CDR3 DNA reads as TGTGCCAGCAGCGCCAGCTGGGGGCTGAACACTGAAGCTTTCTTT.

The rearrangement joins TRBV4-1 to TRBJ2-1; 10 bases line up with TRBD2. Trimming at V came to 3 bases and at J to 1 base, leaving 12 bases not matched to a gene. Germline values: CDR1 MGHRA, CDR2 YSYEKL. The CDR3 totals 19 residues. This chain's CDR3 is CASSHPGLAVSASYNEQFF. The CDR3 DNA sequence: TGCGCCAGCAGCCATCCCGGACTAGCGGTGTCTGCGTCCTACAATGAGCAGTTCTTC.

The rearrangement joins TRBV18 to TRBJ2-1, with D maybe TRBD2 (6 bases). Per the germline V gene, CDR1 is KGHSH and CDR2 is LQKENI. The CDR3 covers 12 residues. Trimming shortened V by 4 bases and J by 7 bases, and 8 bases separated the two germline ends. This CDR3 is CASSRDSNEQFF. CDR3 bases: TGTGCCAGCTCACGGGACTCGAATGAGCAGTTCTTC.

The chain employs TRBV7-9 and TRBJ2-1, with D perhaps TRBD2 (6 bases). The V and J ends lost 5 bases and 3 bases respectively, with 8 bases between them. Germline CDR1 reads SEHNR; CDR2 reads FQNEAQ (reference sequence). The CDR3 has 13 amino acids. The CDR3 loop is CASSGGLYNEQFF. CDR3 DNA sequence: TGTGCCAGCAGCGGGGGACTCTACAATGAGCAGTTCTTC. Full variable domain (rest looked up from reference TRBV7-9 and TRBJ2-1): DTGVSQNPRHKITKRGQNVTFRCDPISEHNRLYWYRQTLGQGPEFLTYFQNEAQLEKSRLLSDRFSAERPKGSFSTLEIQRTEQGDSAMYLCASSGGLYNEQFFGPGTRLTVL.

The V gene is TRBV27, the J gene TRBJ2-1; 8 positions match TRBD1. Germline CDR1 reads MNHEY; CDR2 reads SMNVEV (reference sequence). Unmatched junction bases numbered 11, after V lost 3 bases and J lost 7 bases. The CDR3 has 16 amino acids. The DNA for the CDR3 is TGTGCCAGCAGTTTTGTGTCGGCAGGGGGCTCGAATGAGCAGTTCTTC. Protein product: CASSFVSAGGSNEQFF.

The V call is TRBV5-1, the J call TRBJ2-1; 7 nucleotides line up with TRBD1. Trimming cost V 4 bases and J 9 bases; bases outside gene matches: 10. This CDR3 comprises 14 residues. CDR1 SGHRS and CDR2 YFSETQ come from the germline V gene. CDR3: CASSRAAGGGEQFF. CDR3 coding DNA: TGCGCCAGCAGCCGTGCGGCAGGGGGTGGTGAGCAGTTCTTC.

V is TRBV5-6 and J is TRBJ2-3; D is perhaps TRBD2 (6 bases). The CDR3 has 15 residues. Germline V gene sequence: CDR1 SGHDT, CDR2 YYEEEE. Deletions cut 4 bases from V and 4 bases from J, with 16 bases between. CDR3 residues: CASSPFRESPDTQYF. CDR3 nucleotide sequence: TGTGCCAGCAGCCCCTTCCGGGAGTCGCCAGATACGCAGTATTTT.

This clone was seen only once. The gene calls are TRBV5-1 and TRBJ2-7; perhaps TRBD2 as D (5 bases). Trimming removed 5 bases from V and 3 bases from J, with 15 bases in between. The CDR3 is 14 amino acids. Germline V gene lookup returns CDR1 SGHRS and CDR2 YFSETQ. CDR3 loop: CASSTFGVNYEQYF. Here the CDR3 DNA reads TGCGCCAGCAGTACTTTCGGGGTTAACTACGAGCAGTACTTC.

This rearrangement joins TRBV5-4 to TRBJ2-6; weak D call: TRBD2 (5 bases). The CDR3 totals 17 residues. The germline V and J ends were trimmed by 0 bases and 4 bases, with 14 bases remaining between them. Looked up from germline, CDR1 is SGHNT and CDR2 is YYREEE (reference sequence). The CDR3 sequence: CASSLGSLGRGANVLTF. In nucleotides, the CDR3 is TGTGCCAGCAGCTTGGGTTCACTGGGGAGAGGGGCCAACGTCCTGACTTTC. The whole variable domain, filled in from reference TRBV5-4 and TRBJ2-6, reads ETGVTQSPTHLIKTRGQQVTLRCSSQSGHNTVSWYQQALGQGPQFIFQYYREEENGRGNFPPRFSGLQFPNYSSELNVNALELDDSALYLCASSLGSLGRGANVLTFGAGSRLTVL.

CDR3 amino acids: CASSFTREQPQHF. The CDR3 DNA reads as TGTGCCAGCAGCTTCACGAGGGAACAGCCCCAGCATTTT. The chain combines TRBV7-2 with TRBJ1-5, with no clear D. V was shortened by 3 bases and J by 7 bases, with 10 bases between the two germline ends. Germline V gene lookup returns CDR1 SGHTA and CDR2 FQGNSA. The CDR3 is 13 amino acids.

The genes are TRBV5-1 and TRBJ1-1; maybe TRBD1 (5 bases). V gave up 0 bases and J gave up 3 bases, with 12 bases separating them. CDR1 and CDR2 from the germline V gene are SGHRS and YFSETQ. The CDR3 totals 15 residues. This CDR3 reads CASSLVGGEYTEAFF. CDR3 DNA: TGCGCCAGCAGCTTGGTGGGGGGGGAATACACTGAAGCTTTCTTT.

CDR3 DNA sequence: TGTGCCAGCAGCTCTGGGACTAGCGGGGGGGCCGCAGATACGCAGTATTTT. Protein sequence: CASSSGTSGGAADTQYF. This chain connects TRBV11-3 to TRBJ2-3; 16 bases map to TRBD2. The ends lost 4 bases at V and 4 bases at J; junction bases unmatched: 5. Germline V CDR1 and CDR2: SGHNT, YENEEA. There are 17 residues in the CDR3.

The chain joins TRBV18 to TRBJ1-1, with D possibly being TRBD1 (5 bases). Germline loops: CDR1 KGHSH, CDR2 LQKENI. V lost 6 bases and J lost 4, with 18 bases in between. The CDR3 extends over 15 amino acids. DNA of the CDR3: TGTGCCAGCTCTGCCGGGCCGGGGGACGGCACTGAAGCTTTCTTT. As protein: CASSAGPGDGTEAFF.

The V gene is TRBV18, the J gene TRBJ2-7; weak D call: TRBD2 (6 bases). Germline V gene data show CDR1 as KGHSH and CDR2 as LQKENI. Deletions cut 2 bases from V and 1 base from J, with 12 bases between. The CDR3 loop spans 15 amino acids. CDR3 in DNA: TGTGCCAGCTCACCAGGCGGGGTAGGATCCTACGAGCAGTACTTC. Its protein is CASSPGGVGSYEQYF.

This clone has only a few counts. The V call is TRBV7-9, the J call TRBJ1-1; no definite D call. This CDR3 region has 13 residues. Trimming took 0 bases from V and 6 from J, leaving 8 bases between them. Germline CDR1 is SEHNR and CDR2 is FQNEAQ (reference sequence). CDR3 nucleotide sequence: TGTGCCAGCAGCTTAGCCCTCGGGTCTGAAGCTTTCTTT. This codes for CASSLALGSEAFF.

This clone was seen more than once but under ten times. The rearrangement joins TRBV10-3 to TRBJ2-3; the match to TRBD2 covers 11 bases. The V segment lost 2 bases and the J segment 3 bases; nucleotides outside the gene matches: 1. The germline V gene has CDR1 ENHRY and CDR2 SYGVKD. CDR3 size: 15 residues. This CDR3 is CAISEVAGGTDTQYF. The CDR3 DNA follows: TGTGCCATCAGTGAGGTAGCGGGGGGGACAGATACGCAGTATTTT.

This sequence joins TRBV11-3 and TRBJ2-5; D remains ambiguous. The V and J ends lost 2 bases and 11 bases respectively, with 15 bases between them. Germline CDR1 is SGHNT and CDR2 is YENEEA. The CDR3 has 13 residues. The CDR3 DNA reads TGTGCCAGCAGCTTATCAGGAATAGAAGAGCAGTACTTC. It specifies CASSLSGIEEQYF.

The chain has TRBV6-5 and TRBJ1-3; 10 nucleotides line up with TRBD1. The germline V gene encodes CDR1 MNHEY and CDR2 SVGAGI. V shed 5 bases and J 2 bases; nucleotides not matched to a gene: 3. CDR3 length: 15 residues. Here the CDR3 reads CASSQGQGAGNTIYF. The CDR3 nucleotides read TGTGCCAGCAGTCAAGGACAGGGGGCTGGAAACACCATATATTTT.

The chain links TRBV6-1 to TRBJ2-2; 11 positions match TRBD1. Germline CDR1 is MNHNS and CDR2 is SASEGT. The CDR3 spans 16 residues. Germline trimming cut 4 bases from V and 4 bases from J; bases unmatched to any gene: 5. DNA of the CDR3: TGTGCCAGCAGTGCGACGGGACAGGGGGGCACCGGGGAGCTGTTTTTT. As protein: CASSATGQGGTGELFF.